This is a list of T cell receptor beta chains from one sample in a study of T cell responses to AZD1222 COVID-19 vaccine. Clones were sequenced by immunoSEQ multiplex PCR, and TCRdb holds only the in-frame ones, with some missing. Of more than 110,000 clones in the sample, approximately 89% are singletons; the top ten hold around 4.7%. The sample in question was peripheral blood, obtained on day 0 of AZD1222 vaccination. The source is an adult in good health. Both conserved end residues are part of each CDR3. D genes are given only for firm matches. Not every row has a clone size; where given, it reads once, few, many or a size class.

V	size	D	J	CDR3	DNA
TRBV28	.	.	TRBJ2-3	CASSGAGTDTQYF	TGTGCCAGCAGCGGGGCGGGAACAGATACGCAGTATTTT
TRBV4-1	.	.	TRBJ1-3	CASSPDRGNTIYF	TGCGCCAGCAGCCCCGACAGGGGAAACACCATATATTTT
TRBV19	.	.	TRBJ2-1	CASSSRREQFF	TGTGCCAGTAGTTCCCGACGGGAGCAGTTCTTC
TRBV7-9	.	.	TRBJ1-5	CASSLAGMSNQPQHF	TGTGCCAGCAGCTTAGCCGGGATGAGCAATCAGCCCCAGCATTTT
TRBV7-9	.	.	TRBJ1-6	CASSLVGGNSPLHF	TGTGCCAGCAGCTTAGTTGGGGGGAATTCACCCCTCCACTTT
TRBV9	.	TRBD2	TRBJ2-1	CASSVVGGLAGNNEQFF	TGTGCCAGCAGCGTAGTCGGGGGACTAGCGGGAAACAATGAGCAGTTCTTC
TRBV3-1/TRBV3-2	once	.	TRBJ1-4	CASSQDYGQTMGKLFF	TGTGCCAGCAGCCAAGATTACGGACAGACAATGGGAAAACTGTTTTTT
TRBV28	.	TRBD1	TRBJ1-2	CASSLPKPRQGNGYTF	TGTGCCAGCAGTTTACCTAAGCCCAGACAGGGCAATGGCTACACCTTC
TRBV27	.	TRBD1	TRBJ1-4	CATKGRGLSNEKLFF	TGTGCCACCAAGGGCAGGGGGCTGTCTAATGAAAAACTGTTTTTT
TRBV9	.	.	TRBJ2-3	CASSVVGTDTQYF	TGTGCCAGCAGCGTAGTGGGCACAGATACGCAGTATTTT
TRBV2	.	.	TRBJ2-1	CASSVEGYNEQFF	TGTGCCAGCTCCGTCGAAGGATACAATGAGCAGTTCTTC
TRBV19	.	.	TRBJ1-3	CASSIGRRGRGGTGNTIYF	TGTGCCAGTAGTATTGGGAGGCGGGGGCGAGGAGGTACTGGAAACACCATATATTTT
TRBV27	.	.	TRBJ1-5	CASSIWGGQPQHF	TGTGCCAGCAGTATATGGGGGGGTCAGCCCCAGCATTTT
TRBV6-5	.	.	TRBJ1-5	CATREQVPNQPQHF	TGTGCCACGCGCGAACAGGTCCCTAATCAGCCCCAGCATTTT
TRBV14	.	TRBD2	TRBJ2-1	CASSPQRGGRNEQFF	TGTGCCAGCAGCCCTCAGCGGGGGGGCCGCAATGAGCAGTTCTTC
TRBV4-1	.	TRBD2	TRBJ2-1	CASSQMPLAGGTGEQFF	TGCGCCAGCAGCCAAATGCCCCTAGCGGGAGGGACGGGTGAGCAGTTCTTC
TRBV5-6	.	.	TRBJ2-1	CASSMAGSYEQFF	TGTGCCAGCAGCATGGCAGGGTCCTATGAGCAGTTCTTC
TRBV5-1	.	.	TRBJ1-4	CASSLDRVTNEKLFF	TGCGCCAGCAGCTTGGACCGGGTCACTAATGAAAAACTGTTTTTT